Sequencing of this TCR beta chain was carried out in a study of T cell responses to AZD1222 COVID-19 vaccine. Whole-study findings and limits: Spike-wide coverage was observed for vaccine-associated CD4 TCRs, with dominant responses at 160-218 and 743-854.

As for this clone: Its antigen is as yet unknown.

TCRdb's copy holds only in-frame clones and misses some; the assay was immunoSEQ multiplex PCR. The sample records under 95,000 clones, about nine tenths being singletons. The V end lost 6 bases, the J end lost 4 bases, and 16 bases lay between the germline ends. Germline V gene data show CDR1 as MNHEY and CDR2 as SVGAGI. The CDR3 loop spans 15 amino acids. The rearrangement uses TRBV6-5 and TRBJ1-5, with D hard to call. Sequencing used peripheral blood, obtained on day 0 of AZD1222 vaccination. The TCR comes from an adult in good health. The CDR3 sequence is CASSPNRPLNQPQHF. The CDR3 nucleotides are TGTGCCAGCAGCCCGAATCGGCCGCTGAATCAGCCCCAGCATTTT.